These 25 T cell receptor beta chains share one sample of origin, sequenced in a study of regulatory T cells in long-lasting Graves disease. Through Arm-PCR of CDR3 regions and iRepertoire HTBI primers, TCR beta libraries were built. From the multiplex PCR reads, TCRdb called clonotypes with MiXCR, one entry per CDR3 protein. The data hold 620,000 or so distinct CDR3 sequences, with 16% observed a single time. Noted time point: newly diagnosed GD, antithyroid drugs for less than 3 months. The TCR library used RNA extracted from PBMCs. In addition, the sample was reused for a study of T cells in Graves' hyperthyroidism and ophthalmopathy.

The sample was peripheral blood mononuclear cells (PBMCs), taken at new diagnosis, from a patient treated with antithyroid drugs. The source of these receptors is a woman between 25 and 40 years old with Graves disease.

This clonotype was seen repeatedly, ten times or more. This chain links TRBV7-3 with TRBJ2-3; a possible D gene is TRBD1 (7 bases). CDR1 SGHTA and CDR2 FQGTGA come from the germline V gene. CDR3 size: 15 residues. V lost 5 bases, J lost 1 base, and 13 bases lay in between. CDR3 sequence: CASSRLRGGTDTQYF. CDR3 DNA: TGTGCCAGCAGCCGACTCAGGGGGGGCACAGATACGCAGTATTTT. Variable domain in full (rest from reference TRBV7-3 and TRBJ2-3): GAGVSQTPSNKVTEKGKYVELRCDPISGHTALYWYRQSLGQGPEFLIYFQGTGAADDSGLPNDRFFAVRPEGSVSTLKIQRTERGDSAVYLCASSRLRGGTDTQYFGPGTRLTVL.

The rearrangement joins TRBV11-2 to TRBJ2-7; TRBD2 matches 13 bases. CDR3 length equals 18 residues. The germline gives CDR1 SGHAT, CDR2 FQNNGV. V lost 1 base, J lost 1 base, and 7 bases stayed unmatched. CDR3 loop: CASSLGKKTSGRSYEQYF. CDR3 in DNA: TGTGCCAGCAGCTTAGGGAAGAAGACTAGCGGGAGGTCCTACGAGCAGTACTTC.

Remarks on this clonotype: The CDR3 end shows no conserved phenylalanine or tryptophan, and so a read error is likely. This chain joins TRBV4-2 and TRBJ2-5, with TRBD2 matching over 11 bases. The germline CDR1 and CDR2 sequences are LGHNA and YNFKEQ. The CDR3 has 15 residues. The J segment lost 2 bases and the V segment lost 6 bases, leaving 5 bases of the junction unmatched. The CDR3 protein is CASRGTSGPQETQYL. CDR3 sequence (DNA): TGTGCCAGCAGGGGGACTAGCGGACCTCAAGAGACCCAGTACCTC.

This clonotype has ten or more counts. V is TRBV11-2 and J is TRBJ1-6, with D maybe TRBD1 (5 bases). V was pared by 4 bases and J by 10 bases, with 20 bases between. The CDR3 is made up of 16 amino acids. CDR1 SGHAT and CDR2 FQNNGV come from the germline V gene. The CDR3 loop reads CASSSRDQTGGSPLHF. CDR3 nucleotides: TGTGCCAGCAGCTCCCGGGACCAGACTGGAGGCTCACCCCTCCACTTT.

With respect to this clonotype: One end of the junction fails to match germline, which may point to a read error. The rearrangement joins TRBV28 to TRBJ1-3, with D possibly being TRBD1 (5 bases). The CDR3 length is 14 residues. From germline, CDR1 is MDHEN and CDR2 SYDVKM. The chain's CDR3 is CASISRGSGNAIYF. The CDR3 DNA follows: TGTGCCAGCATTTCGAGGGGCTCTGGAAACGCCATATATTTT.

This chain joins TRBV4-1 and TRBJ2-7, with D possibly TRBD2 on 5 matching bases. Trimming shortened V by 0 bases and J by 5 bases, and 8 bases separated the two germline ends. The CDR3 has 13 amino acids. Germline loops: CDR1 MGHRA, CDR2 YSYEKL. The CDR3 nucleotides read TGCGCCAGCAGCCAAGAGGGGAGTCACGAGCAGTACTTC. It is translated as CASSQEGSHEQYF.

This clonotype was counted ten times or more. The chain is built from TRBV28 and TRBJ2-5, with D perhaps matching TRBD2 (6 bases). CDR3 size: 15 residues. Trimming shortened V by 6 bases and J by 3 bases, and 17 bases separated the two germline ends. CDR1 is MDHEN, CDR2 SYDVKM, per germline. The CDR3 DNA follows: TGTGCCAGCAGCTTGCGCGGCGGGATGAAAGAGACCCAGTACTTC. Its translation: CASSLRGGMKETQYF.

Many counts were recorded for this clonotype. The chain uses TRBV28 and TRBJ1-5; a weak D match, TRBD1 (5 bases). This CDR3 region has 12 residues. Germline V gene lookup returns CDR1 MDHEN and CDR2 SYDVKM. V lost 6 bases and J 9 bases, leaving 12 bases between the germline ends. CDR3 amino acids: CASRQGVRPQHF. In nucleotides, the CDR3 is TGTGCCAGCAGGCAGGGTGTTCGGCCCCAGCATTTT. Supplemented by reference TRBV28 and TRBJ1-5, the full variable domain reads DVKVTQSSRYLVKRTGEKVFLECVQDMDHENMFWYRQDPGLGLRLIYFSYDVKMKEKGDIPEGYSVSREKKERFSLILESASTNQTSMYLCASRQGVRPQHFGDGTRLSIL.

This clonotype was picked up many times. The chain's CDR3 is CASSEVRQSSEAFF. CDR3 nucleotides: TGTGCCAGCAGTGAAGTCAGGCAAAGTTCTGAAGCTTTCTTT. The V call is TRBV2, the J call TRBJ1-1; D is unclear. This CDR3 has 14 amino acids. V was shortened by 1 base and J by 6 bases, with 12 bases between the two germline ends. Germline CDR1 SNHLY, CDR2 FYNNEI.

This clonotype was counted only a few times. The chain joins TRBV5-1 to TRBJ2-3; 8 nucleotides agree with TRBD2. CDR1 SGHRS and CDR2 YFSETQ come from the germline V gene. This CDR3 region has 16 residues. The junction had 5 bases not matched to a gene; V was cut back by 0 bases and J by 2 bases. CDR3 in DNA: TGCGCCAGCAGCTTGGCCCCCGGGAGGGACACAGATACGCAGTATTTT. It yields the protein CASSLAPGRDTDTQYF.

In this sample, this clonotype turned up many times. The CDR3 DNA is TGTGCCACCCGGCTGGAGGGATTGGGAACTGAAGCTTTCTTT. Its translation: CATRLEGLGTEAFF. The chain recombines TRBV10-3 with TRBJ1-1, with D hard to call. Trimming pared 10 bases from V and 5 bases from J, leaving 20 bases between. The CDR3 contains 14 residues. The germline V gene has CDR1 ENHRY and CDR2 SYGVKD.

This clonotype was seen many times. The J gene is TRBJ1-1, the V gene TRBV2; no reliable D call. Trimming removed 0 bases at V and 5 bases at J, with 13 bases between. The CDR3 sequence is 15 residues long. Germline V CDR1 and CDR2: SNHLY, FYNNEI. The CDR3 reads CASSEAEEVGTEAFF. The CDR3, as DNA: TGTGCCAGCAGTGAAGCGGAGGAGGTTGGAACTGAAGCTTTCTTT.

In this sample, this clonotype turned up a few times. The chain recombines TRBV11-2 with TRBJ2-2; 10 bases match TRBD2. Germline V lookup: CDR1 SGHAT, CDR2 FQNNGV. This CDR3 comprises 24 residues. The trim removed 1 base at V and 3 bases at J, leaving 26 bases unmatched. CDR3 amino acids: CASSLVREFGTSAPRRGDTGELFF. Here the CDR3 DNA reads TGTGCCAGCAGCTTAGTCCGGGAATTCGGGACTAGCGCACCCAGGCGTGGGGACACCGGGGAGCTGTTTTTT. The whole variable domain, remainder taken from reference TRBV11-2 and TRBJ2-2, is EAGVAQSPRYKIIEKRQSVAFWCNPISGHATLYWYQQILGQGPKLLIQFQNNGVVDDSQLPKDRFSAERLKGVDSTLKIQPAKLEDSAVYLCASSLVREFGTSAPRRGDTGELFFGEGSRLTVL.

This clonotype was counted at least ten times. The V gene is TRBV6-2 or TRBV6-3, the J gene TRBJ2-5, with D unclear. The CDR3 spans 15 residues. The V gene's germline CDR1 is MNHEY and CDR2 SVGEGT. Trimming left V 5 bases short and J 2 bases short, with 15 bases between. CDR3 sequence (DNA): TGTGCCAGCAGTAGCCGAGGTATAGGACAAGAGACCCAGTACTTC. Translation gives CASSSRGIGQETQYF.

The V gene is TRBV20-1, the J gene TRBJ2-3, with 8 bases aligning to TRBD1. Germline values: CDR1 DFQATT, CDR2 SNEGSKA (reference sequence). This CDR3 is 13 amino acids long. The chain's CDR3 is CSVRTGITDTQYF. The CDR3 DNA follows: TGCAGCGTTAGGACAGGGATCACAGATACGCAGTATTTT.

CDR3 nucleotides: TGTGCCAGCAGTCGGACAGGGAGTAGGTTGGAGACCCAGTACTTC. Amino acids: CASSRTGSRLETQYF. This chain connects TRBV11-1 to TRBJ2-5, with TRBD1 identical over 8 bases. V lost 6 bases to trimming and J lost 5 bases; unmatched junction nucleotides: 11. The CDR3 sequence is 15 residues long. Per germline, CDR1 SGHAT and CDR2 FQDESV (reference sequence).

The chain combines TRBV18 with TRBJ1-4; no clear D. V was pared by 1 base and J by 2 bases, with 5 bases between. The germline V gene encodes CDR1 KGHSH and CDR2 LQKENI. This CDR3 contains 14 residues. The CDR3 sequence: CASSPRDTNEKLFF. The CDR3, as DNA: TGTGCCAGCTCACCACGGGATACTAATGAAAAACTGTTTTTT.

This clonotype was detected many times. V gene TRBV2 combines with J gene TRBJ1-1; D not certain. The CDR3 has 10 residues. V was shortened by 10 bases and J by 5 bases, with 8 bases between the two germline ends. Germline V gives CDR1 SNHLY, CDR2 FYNNEI. CDR3 protein: CAIGLTEAFF. In nucleotides, the CDR3 is TGTGCCATAGGTTTGACTGAAGCTTTCTTT.

This clonotype was seen repeatedly, ten times or more. The genes are TRBV20-1 and TRBJ2-7, with TRBD1 matching over 8 bases. The CDR3 loop spans 18 amino acids. From germline, CDR1 is DFQATT and CDR2 SNEGSKA (reference sequence). Unmatched junction bases numbered 14, after V lost 0 bases and J lost 1 base. This CDR3 reads CSARDSLITGGLSYEQYF. The CDR3, as DNA: TGCAGTGCTAGAGATAGCCTGATAACAGGGGGTCTATCCTACGAGCAGTACTTC.

The chain combines TRBV4-1 with TRBJ1-2, with D perhaps TRBD1 (5 bases). The germline V gene has CDR1 MGHRA and CDR2 YSYEKL. V was clipped by 2 bases and J by 8 bases, with 18 bases between them. This CDR3 is 15 amino acids long. CDR3 residues: CASSQPTGDRGGYTF. The CDR3 coding sequence is TGCGCCAGCAGCCAACCAACCGGGGATCGGGGCGGCTACACCTTC.

This clonotype was detected many times. The rearrangement joins TRBV20-1 to TRBJ1-4, with TRBD1 matching over 7 bases. Germline V lookup: CDR1 DFQATT, CDR2 SNEGSKA (reference sequence). This CDR3 region has 13 residues. After removal of 4 bases from V and 3 bases from J, the junction contained 2 bases not matched to a gene. In DNA, the CDR3 is TGCAGTGCTACCAGGGGGGCTAATGAAAAACTGTTTTTT. It encodes CSATRGANEKLFF.

In this sample, this clonotype turned up many times. This CDR3 reads CASSEGLWAEAFF. As DNA, the CDR3 is TGTGCCAGCAGTGAAGGACTGTGGGCTGAAGCTTTCTTT. The chain is built from TRBV28 and TRBJ1-1; D uncertain. This CDR3 has 13 residues. Trimming cost V 5 bases and J 6 bases, with 13 bases left between them. CDR1 is MDHEN and CDR2 is SYDVKM in the germline V gene.

This clonotype was seen a handful of times. The V and J genes are TRBV5-1 and TRBJ2-3; D unresolved. This CDR3 comprises 17 residues. CDR1 SGHRS and CDR2 YFSETQ come from the germline V gene. Trimming removed 4 bases at V and 4 bases at J, with 22 bases between. The chain's CDR3 is CASSGSKNSFRADTQYF. The CDR3 DNA sequence: TGCGCCAGCAGCGGAAGCAAAAATTCGTTTAGGGCAGATACGCAGTATTTT.

This clonotype appeared many times. V usage is TRBV30 and J usage is TRBJ1-2, with D tentatively TRBD1 (5 bases). Deletions cut 4 bases from V and 5 bases from J, with 8 bases between. Germline V gene sequence: CDR1 GTSNPN, CDR2 SVGIG (reference sequence). The CDR3 has 11 residues. CDR3 bases: TGTGCCTGGACGACAGCGTATGGCTACACCTTC. It yields the protein CAWTTAYGYTF.

The sample holds many counts of this clonotype. The rearrangement uses TRBV5-1 and TRBJ1-5; D uncertain. Looked up from germline, CDR1 is SGHRS and CDR2 is YFSETQ. V lost 4 bases and J lost 0, with 8 bases in between. This CDR3 is built from 14 residues. The CDR3 spells CASSPGSSNQPQHF. CDR3 sequence (DNA): TGCGCCAGCAGCCCCGGTAGTAGCAATCAGCCCCAGCATTTT.